This T cell receptor (beta chain) appears in the sequencing data of a study of cytomegalovirus exposure and HLA in healthy donors (dated by TCRdb to 2017 to 2019). Study-level background: An earlier analysis of roughly 610 of the donors reported about 300 Gb of sequence data and 100 million to 120 million unique TCR beta sequences obtained from about 170 million T cells. HLA typing included class I and class II loci at four-digit resolution. Typing coverage differed by locus: A, B, C, DRB1 and DQB1 were typed in about 629-630 donors, DQA1 in approximately 520, DPA1 in approximately 600, and DPB1 in 400 to 480. To predict cytomegalovirus infection status, the study brought together high-throughput TCR immunosequencing, statistical association of individual TCRs with disease status, and machine learning. The study aimed to test whether signatures of past pathogen exposure could be identified by cataloging public T cell receptors. The later analysis used no new phenotypic data to find candidate immune exposures, relying instead on TCR beta sequences and their occurrence across donors. In addition to the first cohort of hundreds of subjects, a separate validation cohort of approximately 130 different subjects was used. Every repertoire in the discovery cohort had been generated on one and the same sequencing platform. A later analysis re-examined previously published TCR beta repertoires from about 670 donors and added high-resolution HLA genotyping to investigate patterns of TCR occurrence. Approximately 310 gigabases of sequencing data and some 85 million unique TCR sequences were included in an early release covering 550 to 650 HLA-typed donors. Because of strong linkage in the cohort, roughly five DR-DQ haplotypes were treated as single units for association and clustering. Among about 400 genotyped donors of the cohort, an average of approximately 200,000 unique TCR beta nucleotide sequences was sequenced per donor, of which about 19% were non-productive. In an earlier analysis of over 550 of the donors, high-throughput TCR beta sequencing was used to judge whether each TCR beta V gene segment behaved as functional or pseudogenic. The T cell repertoires of 666 subjects were profiled by immunosequencing and related to cytomegalovirus serostatus. In a later genetic analysis, genome-wide SNP genotypes for about 65% of the roughly 670 donors were used, and that subset was treated as a discovery cohort. Of the 398 genotyped donors, approximately 83% fell in the genetic ancestry cluster associated with self-reported Caucasian donors. Alongside the repertoire data, information on donor age, sex, ethnicity and CMV serostatus was compiled.

What the work shows at the level of the full study, not this receptor alone: In a later analysis, several top co-occurrence clusters were reported to appear linked to parvovirus B19, influenza, CMV and Epstein-Barr virus. Linkage disequilibrium might explain the correlated functional status among segregating V segments, but an unknown experimental factor could not be excluded. Some IMGT-functional V segments, including TRBV6-2 and TRBV6-3, could not be told apart with the 87-base-pair reads, so those segments were excluded. A cluster of highly shared sequence variants was judged likely to represent a technical artifact of the sequencing pipeline. In this cohort, only TCR beta chains were sequenced, and detectable features were limited by the absence of alpha or paired-chain data. The classifier was reported to diagnose cytomegalovirus status with high specificity and sensitivity in both the original cohort and the validation cohort. Most TCR sequences were seen in very few donors, while some public TCRs were found in many individuals. In a later analysis, most CMV-associated TCR beta chains were found to appear HLA-restricted, with HLA associations seemingly driven largely by CMV exposure. In the study, some 160 TCR beta chains were listed as associated with cytomegalovirus. Because some donors lacked HLA typing at each locus, the association tests relied only on the typed subset. The authors suggested that the approach could potentially be generalized to other disease states and immunological phenotypes. A later analysis found that TCR association rates varied across HLA loci, with DRB1 alleles showing the most associated TCRs and HLA-C alleles the fewest. For the cohort, immune exposure information was limited to CMV serostatus. In a later genetic analysis, a missense DCLRE1C variant was associated with V-gene and J-gene trimming of TCR beta chains, and the association was replicated in an independent cohort. Assigning TCR associations to individual alleles was difficult when HLA alleles, especially DR and DQ, strongly co-occurred. At a false discovery rate of 0.05, a later analysis linked some 17,000 TCR beta sequences to specific HLA alleles. A few of the identified cytomegalovirus-associated TCR beta chains were confirmed in vitro to be specific for cytomegalovirus antigens. In a later analysis, HLA-associated TCR beta chains were found to be more clonally expanded and to have lower generation probabilities than equally common non-associated chains. Because counts were too low, about 17 rarely observed V segments, including chromosome 9 orphons, were excluded from the earlier analysis of roughly 580 of the donors. In a later genetic analysis, fewer N-insertions in productive TCRs were reported among donors in an Asian-associated ancestry cluster than the roughly 670-donor mean. An earlier analysis of approximately 590 of the donors showed that most TCR beta V segments appeared in productive rearrangements either about 87% or about 30% of the time, which broadly matched IMGT annotations. The presence/absence analyses assumed that sequencing depth was roughly uniform across donors, and that assumption may not be true. A further reported finding was that TCR beta sequences accurately predicted the HLA-A and HLA-B alleles for most subjects in the first cohort.

The CDR3, from cysteine to phenylalanine, totals 12 residues. The only DNA kept is the CDR3, 36 bases in frame from the first base. V ends up 5 bases short and J 12 bases short, with an unmatched junction base count of 6. From the germline V gene, CDR1 is SGHVS and CDR2 is FNYEAQ. The library was prepared using the immunoSEQ multiplex PCR assay. For the multiplex PCR, a mixture combining 60 forward primers for TCR Vbeta segments and 13 reverse primers for TCR Jbeta segments was used. Amplification of the CDR3 region of rearranged TCR beta genes was performed with a multiplex PCR assay on genomic DNA. The Illumina HiSeq System was used to sequence the amplified TCR beta libraries as 87-base-pair reads. On the authors' methods: In a later analysis, some 80 million unique TCR beta chains were counted across the 500 to 850 repertoires, and roughly 10 million of these chains were shared by at least two donors. To remove PCR and sequencing errors, raw reads were error-corrected and collapsed into unique sequences using a nearest-neighbor algorithm that merged closely related sequences. V, D and J gene segments were assigned by aligning CDR3 sequences to IMGT reference sequences. For a sequence to be retained, at least a six-nucleotide match to both a V gene segment and a J gene segment was required. Rearrangements were classified as productive when the CDR3 lacked stop codons and remained in frame with V and J, and all other rearrangements were classified as non-productive. CDR3 was defined according to IMGT convention as the region running from the second conserved V-encoded cysteine to the conserved J-encoded phenylalanine. Sequences without an unambiguous match to a single V gene segment were excluded from the earlier analysis of 450 to 750 of the donors. An earlier analysis of approximately 590 of the donors classified V segments as functional when productive rearrangements were above 56.7% and as segregating when the standard deviation between donors was above 5%. A statistical classification framework was developed to diagnose cytomegalovirus status using the catalog of TCR beta chain sequences. A later analysis assigned V and J genes by comparing TCR nucleotide sequences with IMGT/GENE-DB human TR gene sequences. The TCRdist pipeline was used in a later analysis to assign CDR3 sequences and most-parsimonious VDJ recombination scenarios. In a later analysis, every TCR beta chain was defined by the combination of its CDR3 amino acid sequence and its V-gene family, and reads without a unique V-gene family were dropped. A later analysis removed 550 to 700 highly shared, low-generation-probability nucleotide sequences to deal with suspected cross-contamination and a sequencing artifact. For each public chain, a later analysis derived a clonal expansion index from normalized ranks of inferred template counts within each repertoire. In a later analysis, generation probabilities were computed with a VDJ recombination model fitted to out-of-frame rearrangements, and the resulting probabilities were checked against IGoR. Hypergeometric tests were used in a later analysis to score TCR-TCR, TCR-HLA and TCR-CMV co-occurrence, with a repertoire-size bias correction applied to the TCR pairs. A later analysis estimated false discovery rates by permuting HLA or CMV assignments 20 times. In a later analysis, co-occurring TCRs were grouped with DBSCAN, and TCRdist sequence similarity was added when clustering was performed within HLA-allele-positive subsets. For co-occurrence clustering, repertoires with fewer than 30,000 or more than 120,000 public chains were excluded, along with roughly 5 repertoires with anomalous nucleotide sharing. In TCRdb, the immuneACCESS table is reduced to in-frame sequences with V and J assigned. These tables do not hold every clone; where another copy was compared, an unresolved V gene accounts for under half, and the others remain unexplained. The V and J calls and clone size come from that table; D and trimming were worked out from the DNA. The sample yields about 160,000 clones; 65% to 80% were counted once. The ten largest make up roughly 1.9% of the sample.

In total, more than 500 healthy bone marrow donors made up the cohort. At the time of sampling, all cohort members were nominally healthy, though unrecorded immune exposures were likely present. The donor tested CMV seronegative, placing the donor among the 350 or so seronegative members of the cohort. Each donor provided a peripheral blood sample, and peripheral blood mononuclear cells were used for TCR beta sequencing. Genomic DNA was extracted from the blood cell samples with the Qiagen DNeasy Blood Extraction Kit. A note on this clone: Its target antigen remains unknown. No quality values exist for individual bases; no much larger clone is one base distant.

Sequenced: PBMCs. This receptor chain uses TRBV7-6 and TRBJ2-1, with 8 middle bases fitting TRBD1. This sequence was found in a female donor in good health and CMV-seronegative. The sequenced DNA is TGTGCCAGCAGCCACACCGGGACAGGGCAGTTCTTC. Translated, this is CASSHTGTGQFF.